One sample yielded the 27 T cell receptor beta chains listed below, sequenced in a study of cytomegalovirus exposure and HLA in healthy donors. PCR primers comprised 60 Vbeta and 13 Jbeta primers. Repertoires were generated with immunoSEQ multiplex PCR, while TCRdb's copy carries only in-frame clones and drops some. In the table there are 120,000 to 150,000 clones, around 82% of which are singletons. Sequencing used PBMCs. Every receptor here comes from a man aged 40-49 years in good health and CMV-seropositive.

The rearrangement links TRBV2 to TRBJ1-3; no clear D gene. Trimming took 5 bases from V and 0 from J, leaving 14 bases between them. Germline CDR1 and CDR2: SNHLY and FYNNEI. The CDR3 runs to 16 residues. CDR3 region: CASSRVSSLSGNTIYF. CDR3 coding DNA: TGTGCCAGCAGTCGAGTTAGCTCACTCTCTGGAAACACCATATATTTT. The full variable domain, its missing parts supplied by reference TRBV2 and TRBJ1-3, is EPEVTQTPSHQVTQMGQEVILRCVPISNHLYFYWYRQILGQKVEFLVSFYNNEISEKSEIFDDQFSVERPDGSNFTLKIRSTKLEDSAMYFCASSRVSSLSGNTIYFGEGSWLTVV.

This chain joins TRBV5-1 and TRBJ1-6, with no clear D. This CDR3 has 14 residues. CDR1 and CDR2 (germline): SGHRS, YFSETQ. Trimming removed 4 bases from V and 7 bases from J, with 12 bases in between. The CDR3 DNA is TGCGCCAGCAGCCGAGACACGGTAAATTCACCCCTCCACTTT. The encoded protein is CASSRDTVNSPLHF.

This chain uses TRBV19 with TRBJ1-5; D is ambiguous. Germline assignment: CDR1 LNHDA and CDR2 SQIVND (reference sequence). Trimming removed 3 bases from V and 9 bases from J, with 18 bases in between. This CDR3 region has 15 residues. In nucleotides, the CDR3 is TGTGCCAGTAGTATCGTTCCGGTCCCTTCGTTGCCCCAGCATTTT. It translates to CASSIVPVPSLPQHF.

This sequence joins TRBV5-1 and TRBJ2-3; 9 positions match TRBD1. This CDR3 is built from 18 residues. Germline lookup yields CDR1 SGHRS and CDR2 YFSETQ. Losses at the gene ends were 4 bases for V and 2 bases for J; bases not matched to a gene: 14. The CDR3: CASSLDRGHLFDTDTQYF. For the CDR3, the DNA is TGCGCCAGCAGCCTGGACAGGGGACACCTCTTTGACACAGATACGCAGTATTTT. Complete variable domain (other parts from reference TRBV5-1 and TRBJ2-3): KAGVTQTPRYLIKTRGQQVTLSCSPISGHRSVSWYQQTPGQGLQFLFEYFSETQRNKGNFPGRFSGRQFSNSRSEMNVSTLELGDSALYLCASSLDRGHLFDTDTQYFGPGTRLTVL.

The rearrangement joins TRBV7-2 to TRBJ2-5; D is possibly TRBD2 (7 bases). Trimming took 1 base from V and 6 from J, leaving 12 bases between them. CDR1 is SGHTA, CDR2 FQGNSA, per germline. The CDR3 covers 14 residues. The CDR3 DNA is TGTGCCAGCAGCTTAGGGGGGGGCCACCAGACCCAGTACTTC. Translated: CASSLGGGHQTQYF.

For the CDR3, the DNA is TGTGCCAGCAGCCCCGGAAGCGGGGGGGACAATGAGCAGTTCTTC. It is translated as CASSPGSGGDNEQFF. The chain couples TRBV4-2 to TRBJ2-1, with 10 bases lining up with TRBD2. This CDR3 is 15 amino acids long. Germline CDR1 is LGHNA and CDR2 is YNFKEQ. The ends lost 4 bases at V and 5 bases at J; junction bases unmatched: 5.

The chain links TRBV10-3 to TRBJ1-5, with a tentative D call TRBD1 (5 bases). The V end was cut by 5 bases, the J end by 2 bases, with 10 bases between. Germline-derived CDR1 and CDR2 are ENHRY and SYGVKD. The CDR3 runs to 14 residues. DNA for the CDR3: TGTGCCATCAGTCCAGGGATAGGCAATCAGCCCCAGCATTTT. Its translation: CAISPGIGNQPQHF.

The gene calls are TRBV5-6 and TRBJ1-2; the D gene is possibly TRBD1 (6 bases). V lost 1 base and J 5 bases, leaving 12 bases between the germline ends. Germline-derived CDR1 and CDR2 are SGHDT and YYEEEE. CDR3 length equals 14 residues. The DNA for the CDR3 is TGTGCCAGCAGCTTGTCCAGGGGATTATATGGCTACACCTTC. This sequence encodes CASSLSRGLYGYTF.

This chain joins TRBV14 and TRBJ2-6; TRBD1 matches 7 bases. The CDR3 totals 18 residues. CDR1 and CDR2 from the germline V gene are SGHDN and FVKESK. Germline trimming cut 1 base from V and 1 base from J; bases unmatched to any gene: 7. The CDR3 bases are TGTGCCAGCAGCCAAGTCTACGGGACAGCATCTGGGGCCAACGTCCTGACTTTC. Its protein is CASSQVYGTASGANVLTF.

The chain carries TRBV10-2 and TRBJ2-7; D is ambiguous. The CDR3 consists of 10 residues. CDR1 and CDR2 (germline): WSHSY, SAAADI. V was clipped by 10 bases and J by 0 bases, with 4 bases between them. The CDR3, as DNA: TGCGCCACCGGCTCCTACGAGCAGTACTTC. Its translation is CATGSYEQYF.

In its sample, this clone was seen once. V usage is TRBV28 and J usage is TRBJ1-1; D remains ambiguous. The V gene lost 4 bases and the J gene lost 5 bases, with 17 bases spanning the gap. CDR3 length: 15 amino acids. The germline V gene encodes CDR1 MDHEN and CDR2 SYDVKM. The CDR3 nucleotides are TGTGCCAGCAGTTGGGCCAGGACGGGGAGGACTGAAGCTTTCTTT. It yields the protein CASSWARTGRTEAFF.

The V gene is TRBV13, the J gene TRBJ1-4; TRBD1 agrees at 7 bases. In germline, CDR1 is PRHDT, CDR2 FYEKMQ (reference sequence). This CDR3 contains 15 residues. V was pared by 4 bases and J by 7 bases, with 9 bases of the junction left unmatched. The CDR3 sequence: CASSSEVQGSEKLFF. In nucleotides, the CDR3 is TGTGCCAGCAGCTCAGAGGTACAGGGGAGTGAAAAACTGTTTTTT.

This CDR3 is CASTPGREKNIQYF. In DNA form, the CDR3 reads TGTGCCAGCACCCCGGGGCGGGAAAAAAACATTCAGTACTTC. The genes are TRBV7-9 and TRBJ2-4; D may be TRBD2 (6 bases). This CDR3 region has 14 residues. The germline V and J ends were trimmed by 7 bases and 4 bases, with 14 bases remaining between them. Germline loops: CDR1 SEHNR, CDR2 FQNEAQ (reference sequence).

V usage is TRBV28 and J usage is TRBJ1-1; tentative D call: TRBD1 (5 bases). The CDR3 extends over 12 amino acids. Per the germline V gene, CDR1 is MDHEN and CDR2 is SYDVKM. V lost 2 bases to trimming and J lost 7 bases, with 8 bases between them. This chain's CDR3 is CASSLGGSEAFF. The CDR3 nucleotides are TGTGCCAGCAGTTTAGGGGGGAGTGAAGCTTTCTTT.

The chain combines TRBV7-9 with TRBJ2-5; tentative D call: TRBD1 (5 bases). CDR3 length: 13 amino acids. V was cut by 2 bases and J by 4 bases, with 8 bases left in between. Germline V lookup: CDR1 SEHNR, CDR2 FQNEAQ (reference sequence). The CDR3 region is CASSLPGPETQYF. The CDR3 region has the DNA TGTGCCAGCAGCTTACCAGGGCCAGAGACCCAGTACTTC.

This clone was observed a handful of times. Here the CDR3 reads CASSETRTEAFF. Written as DNA, the CDR3 is TGCGCCAGCAGTGAAACAAGAACTGAAGCTTTCTTT. This rearrangement joins TRBV10-1 to TRBJ1-1; D uncertain. The V end was cut by 3 bases, the J end by 5 bases, with 7 bases between. Per germline, CDR1 WNHNN and CDR2 SYGVQD (reference sequence). There are 12 residues in the CDR3.

In this sample, this clone turned up a few times. The J gene is TRBJ1-4, the V gene TRBV28; D might be TRBD1 (6 bases). The length of the CDR3 is 17 residues. Trimming pared 0 bases from V and 1 base from J, leaving 12 bases between. Looked up from germline, CDR1 is MDHEN and CDR2 is SYDVKM. CDR3 sequence reads: CASSLWGQGLTNEKLFF. In DNA, the CDR3 is TGTGCCAGCAGTTTATGGGGGCAGGGGCTAACTAATGAAAAACTGTTTTTT.

This chain joins TRBV5-1 and TRBJ1-1, with 7 bases identical to TRBD1. Germline V lookup: CDR1 SGHRS, CDR2 YFSETQ. The CDR3 sequence is 16 residues long. V dropped 0 bases and J dropped 1; count of bases not matched to a gene: 6. For the CDR3, the DNA is TGCGCCAGCAGCTTGGGGGGACAGCTGGGGAACACTGAAGCTTTCTTT. Its translation: CASSLGGQLGNTEAFF. The full variable domain, rest sourced from reference TRBV5-1 and TRBJ1-1, is KAGVTQTPRYLIKTRGQQVTLSCSPISGHRSVSWYQQTPGQGLQFLFEYFSETQRNKGNFPGRFSGRQFSNSRSEMNVSTLELGDSALYLCASSLGGQLGNTEAFFGQGTRLTVV.

The V gene is TRBV6-5, the J gene TRBJ1-1, with D perhaps matching TRBD1 (5 bases). This CDR3 has 13 amino acids. With 8 bases removed from V and 0 bases from J, the gap between germline ends came to 10 bases. Germline V gives CDR1 MNHEY, CDR2 SVGAGI. CDR3 nucleotide sequence: TGTGCCAGCTCTCAGGGAATGAACACTGAAGCTTTCTTT. This translates into CASSQGMNTEAFF.

This chain links TRBV7-2 with TRBJ2-7; D unresolved. The germline V and J ends were trimmed by 3 bases and 6 bases, with 6 bases remaining between them. Germline CDR1 reads SGHTA; CDR2 reads FQGNSA. CDR3 length equals 11 residues. CDR3 in DNA: TGTGCCAGCAGCTTTAGCTCCGAGCAGTACTTC. It encodes CASSFSSEQYF.

The chain is built from TRBV7-8 and TRBJ2-3; possible D gene TRBD2, 5 bases. The V end was cut by 5 bases, the J end by 8 bases, with 14 bases between. The CDR3 runs to 13 residues. Germline CDR1 and CDR2: SGHVS and FQNEAQ. CDR3 sequence (DNA): TGTGCCAGCAGCCGGCACGAGGGAACTACGCAGTATTTT. Its translation is CASSRHEGTTQYF.

The chain is built from TRBV5-1 and TRBJ2-7; D is uncertain. Deletions cut 0 bases from V and 3 bases from J, with 7 bases between. This CDR3 has 13 amino acids. In germline, CDR1 is SGHRS, CDR2 YFSETQ. CDR3 in amino acids: CASSLGANYEQYF. CDR3 nucleotide sequence: TGCGCCAGCAGCTTGGGGGCCAACTACGAGCAGTACTTC.

In DNA form, the CDR3 reads TGCGCCAGCAGCCAAGACAGTGGCTATGGCTACACCTTC. Its protein is CASSQDSGYGYTF. This chain joins TRBV4-3 and TRBJ1-2; D remains ambiguous. This CDR3 comprises 13 residues. CDR1 is LGHNA, CDR2 YSLEER, per germline. V lost 0 bases and J 4 bases, leaving 6 bases between the germline ends.

V gene TRBV4-1 combines with J gene TRBJ2-1; possible D gene TRBD1, 6 bases. The germline V and J ends were trimmed by 0 bases and 0 bases, with 9 bases remaining between them. The germline V gene has CDR1 MGHRA and CDR2 YSYEKL. The CDR3 consists of 16 residues. CDR3 residues: CASSQDQDSSYNEQFF. CDR3 DNA: TGCGCCAGCAGCCAAGATCAGGACAGCTCCTACAATGAGCAGTTCTTC.

This chain links TRBV14 with TRBJ1-2, with TRBD1 matching 10 bases. Germline V gene sequence: CDR1 SGHDN, CDR2 FVKESK. Trimming at V came to 4 bases and at J to 4 bases, leaving 6 bases not matched to a gene. This CDR3 region has 15 residues. The CDR3 sequence: CASSRSDRGTYGYTF. CDR3 nucleotide sequence: TGTGCCAGCAGCCGTTCGGACAGGGGGACCTATGGCTACACCTTC.

The CDR3 DNA is TGTGCCAGCAGCCCCCGACAGGGGGCGGCGAACACTGAAGCTTTCTTT. Its translation: CASSPRQGAANTEAFF. This chain links TRBV9 with TRBJ1-1; TRBD1 matches at 10 bases. Germline values: CDR1 SGDLS, CDR2 YYNGEE. With 4 bases clipped from V and 1 base from J, the junction kept 7 bases outside the gene matches. The CDR3 spans 16 residues. Filled out from reference TRBV9 and TRBJ1-1, the complete variable domain reads DSGVTQTPKHLITATGQRVTLRCSPRSGDLSVYWYQQSLDQGLQFLIQYYNGEERAKGNILERFSAQQFPDLHSELNLSSLELGDSALYFCASSPRQGAANTEAFFGQGTRLTVV.

The V and J genes are TRBV2 and TRBJ2-7; D remains unclear. In germline, CDR1 is SNHLY, CDR2 FYNNEI. The CDR3 runs to 14 residues. The V end was cut by 3 bases, the J end by 3 bases, with 12 bases between. CDR3 region: CASSEVGFGYEQYF. For the CDR3, the DNA is TGTGCCAGCAGTGAGGTGGGCTTTGGCTACGAGCAGTACTTC.